Following are 7 T cell receptor beta chains from one sample sequenced in a study of blood T cell repertoires in COVID-19. Measured with immunoSEQ multiplex PCR; TCRdb has only the in-frame clones, and not every one. Found here are about 240,000 clones, around 88% of them singletons; the top ten hold roughly 3.7%. Sequences were obtained from PBMCs or T cells enriched from blood (not recorded which). These receptors all stem from a woman in her 30s who had recovered from COVID-19.

The chain carries TRBV7-8 and TRBJ2-7; 9 bases agree with TRBD1. The length of the CDR3 is 13 residues. J lost 1 base, V lost 8 bases, and 3 bases had no gene match. Germline V gene lookup returns CDR1 SGHVS and CDR2 FQNEAQ. The CDR3 bases are TGTGCCAGCGAAGGACAGGGGTCCTACGAGCAGTACTTC. Translation: CASEGQGSYEQYF.

The chain employs TRBV11-3 and TRBJ2-2; 7 bases are shared with TRBD2. V lost 6 bases to trimming and J lost 2 bases; unmatched junction nucleotides: 9. This CDR3 is 16 amino acids long. Germline CDR1 is SGHNT and CDR2 is YENEEA. CDR3 amino acids: CASRKNPGLNTGELFF. CDR3 DNA: TGTGCCAGCAGAAAAAACCCGGGACTAAACACCGGGGAGCTGTTTTTT.

Comments on this clone: Within the sample, other DNA sequences also encode this same CDR3. The chain is built from TRBV28 and TRBJ2-5, with D uncertain. Trimming took off 3 bases at V and 4 bases at J, with 3 bases between the two ends. CDR3 length: 11 residues. The germline gives CDR1 MDHEN, CDR2 SYDVKM. The CDR3 sequence is CASSFRETQYF. The CDR3 DNA is TGTGCCAGCAGTTTCCGAGAGACCCAGTACTTC.

The gene calls are TRBV6-5 and TRBJ1-2, with D maybe TRBD1 (5 bases). CDR1 is MNHEY, CDR2 SVGAGI, per germline. Trimming left V 0 bases short and J 6 bases short, with 14 bases between. The CDR3 length is 15 residues. The CDR3 loop reads CASSYSMAGLNGYTF. As DNA, the CDR3 is TGTGCCAGCAGTTACTCGATGGCAGGGTTGAATGGCTACACCTTC.

This clone appeared a single time. This chain joins TRBV27 and TRBJ1-1; D remains ambiguous. CDR3 length equals 15 residues. Trimming left V 6 bases short and J 2 bases short, with 16 bases between. Germline V gene data show CDR1 as MNHEY and CDR2 as SMNVEV (reference sequence). CDR3 sequence (DNA): TGTGCCAGCAGGAACTTCCTAAAATTCAACACTGAAGCTTTCTTT. Amino acids: CASRNFLKFNTEAFF.

This clone showed up just once. V gene TRBV15 combines with J gene TRBJ1-3, with D possibly being TRBD1 (5 bases). The V end was cut by 0 bases, the J end by 0 bases, with 9 bases between. The CDR3 sequence is 16 residues long. In germline, CDR1 is LNHNV, CDR2 YYDKDF (reference sequence). Here the CDR3 reads CATSREHRSSGNTIYF. CDR3 nucleotide sequence: TGTGCCACCAGCAGAGAGCACAGGAGCTCTGGAAACACCATATATTTT.

There are a few counts of this clone. The chain links TRBV28 to TRBJ1-5, with D unclear. Deletions cut 7 bases from V and 2 bases from J, with 15 bases between. Germline assignment: CDR1 MDHEN and CDR2 SYDVKM. This CDR3 has 15 amino acids. CDR3 in DNA: TGTGCCAGCACCTACAGTGTCGTGGGCAATCAGCCCCAGCATTTT. This encodes CASTYSVVGNQPQHF.